This TCR beta chain stems from a study of beta chain features in type 1 diabetes. This clone was seen more than once but under ten times. As yet, its antigen is unknown. Sequenced material consisted of expressed TCRB transcripts (all of the isolated RNA was reverse transcribed). Clones were read by immunoSEQ multiplex PCR, and TCRdb kept only the in-frame ones, dropping some. Found here are a few hundred thousand clones, over 12% of them singletons; the top ten hold approximately 0.015%. Study-wide points: Type 1 diabetes patients showed a moderate but significant shortening of TCRB CDR3s in all four CD4+ subsets. The study found that naive, central memory and Treg TCRB repertoires appeared more similar in patients than in healthy donors.

The V gene lost 2 bases and the J gene lost 1 base, with 9 bases spanning the gap. This CDR3 contains 14 residues. The V gene's germline CDR1 is SGDLS and CDR2 YYNGEE. What was sequenced was naive CD4+ T cells from blood. The chain couples TRBV9 to TRBJ1-1; D is unclear. The source of this sequence is a man younger than 30 with type 1 diabetes. The CDR3 bases are TGTGCCAGCAGCGTTCGGAGTGGGAACACTGAAGCTTTCTTT. This gives the protein CASSVRSGNTEAFF.